The rows below give T cell receptor beta chains drawn from one sample of a study of blood T cell repertoires in COVID-19. Data came from immunoSEQ multiplex PCR; TCRdb stores just in-frame clones and leaves some out. Among roughly 150,000 clones listed, 76% were seen once. Specimen: peripheral blood. The receptor source for this set is a woman of 80 years or more with acute or convalescent COVID-19. CDR3s include the opening cysteine and the closing phenylalanine or tryptophan. The D gene is left open where the match is weak. Size tells how often a clone was seen (once, few, many) or the class of an expanded clone, and some rows leave it out.

d_gene	v_gene	j_gene	abundance	CDR3aa	CDR3nt
-	TRBV6-1	TRBJ1-1	-	CASVAQVQLNTEAFF	TGTGCCAGCGTGGCTCAGGTACAGTTGAACACTGAAGCTTTCTTT
-	TRBV7-9	TRBJ2-7	-	CASSPLGPRDYEQYF	TGTGCCAGCAGCCCCCTTGGGCCCAGGGACTACGAGCAGTACTTC
-	TRBV7-7	TRBJ2-2	once	CASSSLSSFSGELFF	TGTGCTAGCAGCTCGTTATCTAGTTTTTCCGGGGAGCTGTTTTTT
TRBD2	TRBV6-5	TRBJ2-1	-	CASRNRLAGDEQFF	TGTGCCAGCAGAAACCGGCTAGCGGGGGACGAGCAGTTCTTC
TRBD2	TRBV30	TRBJ2-7	-	CAWSHGGAGEQYF	TGTGCCTGGAGCCACGGGGGGGCGGGCGAGCAGTACTTC
-	TRBV27	TRBJ2-1	-	CASSRGASYNEQFF	TGTGCCAGCAGCCGGGGGGCATCGTACAATGAGCAGTTCTTC
TRBD2	TRBV6-5	TRBJ2-5	-	CAASGGLGETQYF	TGTGCCGCATCGGGAGGCCTGGGAGAGACCCAGTACTTC
-	TRBV29-1	TRBJ1-3	-	CSVDWALSGNTIYF	TGCAGCGTTGATTGGGCTCTCTCTGGAAACACCATATATTTT
-	TRBV5-1	TRBJ1-1	-	CASSLSSQQGNTEAFF	TGCGCCAGCAGCTTGTCGTCTCAACAGGGAAACACTGAAGCTTTCTTT
-	TRBV7-3	TRBJ1-1	-	CASSWQQDTEAFF	TGTGCCAGCAGCTGGCAACAAGACACTGAAGCTTTCTTT
-	TRBV5-5	TRBJ1-4	-	CASSLDGRANEKLFF	TGTGCCAGCAGCTTGGACGGTCGGGCTAATGAAAAACTGTTTTTT
TRBD1	TRBV6-6	TRBJ2-3	-	CASSRIGTEGTDTQYF	TGTGCCAGCAGTCGAATCGGGACAGAGGGCACAGATACGCAGTATTTT
-	TRBV5-4	TRBJ1-2	once	CASSKQGLDYGYTF	TGTGCCAGCAGCAAACAGGGTCTCGACTATGGCTACACCTTC
TRBD1	TRBV9	TRBJ1-6	-	CASSGQGSNSPLHF	TGTGCCAGCAGCGGACAGGGGTCAAATTCACCCCTCCACTTT
-	TRBV19	TRBJ1-1	-	CASSAQPPGSTLANTEAFF	TGTGCCAGTAGCGCTCAACCCCCAGGATCAACCCTCGCAAACACTGAAGCTTTCTTT
TRBD1	TRBV6-5	TRBJ1-1	-	CASSKTGAPSEAFF	TGTGCCAGCAGTAAAACAGGGGCCCCGTCTGAAGCTTTCTTT
TRBD1	TRBV2	TRBJ2-3	-	CASSVRKGQGGVTDTQYF	TGTGCCAGCAGTGTTCGTAAGGGACAGGGAGGTGTCACAGATACGCAGTATTTT
TRBD2	TRBV5-5	TRBJ2-1	-	CASSLAGLAGTAFF	TGTGCCAGCAGCTTGGCGGGGTTAGCGGGAACTGCGTTCTTC
-	TRBV5-4	TRBJ2-7	-	CASSLQGLVYEQYF	TGTGCCAGCAGCTTGCAGGGACTGGTCTACGAGCAGTACTTC
-	TRBV12-5	TRBJ1-5	-	CASALGQGAGNQPQHF	TGTGCTAGTGCCCTCGGGCAGGGTGCGGGCAATCAGCCCCAGCATTTT
TRBD1	TRBV6-6	TRBJ1-5	-	CASSSQDRGSNQPQHF	TGTGCCAGCAGCTCACAGGACAGGGGTAGCAATCAGCCCCAGCATTTT
-	TRBV10-3	TRBJ1-1	-	CAISAGRETEAFF	TGTGCCATCAGTGCGGGGAGGGAGACTGAAGCTTTCTTT
-	TRBV10-3	TRBJ1-2	-	CAISLEGGYGYTF	TGTGCCATCAGTTTGGAGGGAGGCTATGGCTACACCTTC
-	TRBV6-5	TRBJ1-1	once	CASRRHLNTEAFF	TGTGCCAGCAGACGACATTTGAACACTGAAGCTTTCTTT
-	TRBV7-8	TRBJ1-1	-	CASSYLLFGGSGTEAFF	TGTGCCAGCAGCTATCTCTTGTTCGGGGGGTCAGGCACTGAAGCTTTCTTT
-	TRBV13	TRBJ2-2	few	CASSSGLANTGELFF	TGTGCCAGCAGCTCCGGACTCGCGAACACCGGGGAGCTGTTTTTT
-	TRBV12-3/TRBV12-4	TRBJ1-2	-	CASSFSIGEGYTF	TGTGCCAGCAGTTTTTCAATTGGGGAGGGCTACACCTTC
TRBD1	TRBV14	TRBJ1-6	-	CASSHIYLGQVPGGPLHF	TGTGCCAGCAGCCACATTTATCTGGGACAGGTACCCGGAGGACCCCTCCACTTT
-	TRBV6-5	TRBJ1-1	-	CASSYSVGVEAFF	TGTGCCAGCAGTTACTCCGTAGGGGTTGAAGCTTTCTTT
TRBD1	TRBV2	TRBJ2-2	-	CGSLGQGATGELFF	TGTGGTTCACTTGGCCAGGGGGCGACCGGGGAGCTGTTTTTT
TRBD1	TRBV24-1	TRBJ2-1	-	CATSDYGQGRNEQFF	TGTGCCACCAGTGATTACGGACAGGGGAGGAATGAGCAGTTCTTC
-	TRBV7-7	TRBJ2-3	few	CASSTGPGDTQYF	TGTGCCAGTTCGACAGGCCCCGGGGATACGCAGTATTTT
TRBD1	TRBV4-2	TRBJ2-5	once	CASSARQQGEETQYF	TGTGCCAGCAGCGCAAGACAACAGGGGGAAGAGACCCAGTACTTC
TRBD1	TRBV6-2/TRBV6-3	TRBJ1-2	-	CASSYSRDSYGYTF	TGTGCCAGCAGTTACTCCCGGGACAGCTATGGCTACACCTTC
-	TRBV15	TRBJ1-3	few	CATSREVTEGNTIYF	TGTGCCACCAGCCGAGAGGTGACAGAAGGAAACACCATATATTTT